A selection of T cell receptor beta chains follows, all from one sample in a study of vaccination and CD4 T cells after COVID-19. What these receptors recognize is not known. TCRdb passed the PCR reads through MiXCR, listing each CDR3 protein once. This table has approximately 12,000 distinct CDR3 sequences, 60% appearing once. Source material: CD4+ T cells from blood, cultured in vitro. The source of these receptors is a human donor who had recovered from COVID-19. CDR3s include the opening cysteine and the closing phenylalanine or tryptophan. Each record gives: CDR3 DNA, CDR3 protein, CDR3 length, clone size, J gene, D gene, V gene. A D gene is named only where the DNA matches it firmly. Not all rows give a size; the values are once, few, many and, for expanded clones, a class.

CDR3nt: TGTGCCAGCAGTCTCCCGGGGTTGATTCGGTCACCCCTCCACTTT
CDR3aa: CASSLPGLIRSPLHF
len: 15
abundance: -
j_gene: TRBJ1-6
d_gene: -
v_gene: TRBV5-5

CDR3nt: TGTGCCAGCAGATCGACTAGCGGGAAATCTAGCACAGATACGCAGTATTTT
CDR3aa: CASRSTSGKSSTDTQYF
len: 17
abundance: -
j_gene: TRBJ2-3
d_gene: TRBD2
v_gene: TRBV7-9

CDR3nt: TGTGCCAGCAGCTTAAAAGTCACAGATACGCAGTATTTT
CDR3aa: CASSLKVTDTQYF
len: 13
abundance: few
j_gene: TRBJ2-3
d_gene: -
v_gene: TRBV7-2

CDR3nt: TGTGCCACCGGGGGGGAGCAGCGCTGGCACAATGAGCAGTTCTTC
CDR3aa: CATGGEQRWHNEQFF
len: 15
abundance: -
j_gene: TRBJ2-1
d_gene: TRBD2
v_gene: TRBV10-3

CDR3nt: TGTGCCAGCAGTTTATCCCCAGGGGTGCCTGGGGCCAACGTCCTGACTTTC
CDR3aa: CASSLSPGVPGANVLTF
len: 17
abundance: -
j_gene: TRBJ2-6
d_gene: -
v_gene: TRBV28

CDR3nt: TGCAGTGCTATTATAGGGGGCAATCAGCCCCAGCATTTT
CDR3aa: CSAIIGGNQPQHF
len: 13
abundance: few
j_gene: TRBJ1-5
d_gene: -
v_gene: TRBV20-1

CDR3nt: TGCAGTGCTAAGGGAAGTCCGTATCTTTCACCCCTCCACTTT
CDR3aa: CSAKGSPYLSPLHF
len: 14
abundance: few
j_gene: TRBJ1-6
d_gene: -
v_gene: TRBV20-1

CDR3nt: TGTGCCAGCAGCTTAGTACTAGGTTTTACCTACGAGCAGTACTTC
CDR3aa: CASSLVLGFTYEQYF
len: 15
abundance: -
j_gene: TRBJ2-7
d_gene: -
v_gene: TRBV11-2

CDR3nt: TGTGCCACCAGTGATCCCGGGGGATGGAGGGAGACCCAGTACTTC
CDR3aa: CATSDPGGWRETQYF
len: 15
abundance: -
j_gene: TRBJ2-5
d_gene: -
v_gene: TRBV24-1

CDR3nt: TGTGCCAGCAGTGAACAGGGTCAAAGAAACACCATATATTTT
CDR3aa: CASSEQGQRNTIYF
len: 14
abundance: few
j_gene: TRBJ1-3
d_gene: -
v_gene: TRBV28

CDR3nt: TGCAGTGCAGACACTAGCGGGAGGGCCGAGACCCAGTACTTC
CDR3aa: CSADTSGRAETQYF
len: 14
abundance: -
j_gene: TRBJ2-5
d_gene: TRBD2
v_gene: TRBV20-1

CDR3nt: TGCAGTGCTAGCCAAGGTTTGGGGCAAGAGACCCAGTACTTC
CDR3aa: CSASQGLGQETQYF
len: 14
abundance: few
j_gene: TRBJ2-5
d_gene: -
v_gene: TRBV20-1

CDR3nt: TGTGCCACAATCCCCAGGGGCTATGGCTACACCTTC
CDR3aa: CATIPRGYGYTF
len: 12
abundance: -
j_gene: TRBJ1-2
d_gene: -
v_gene: TRBV7-9

CDR3nt: TGCGCCAGCAGCTTGGTTCCAGTAGACCAGCCCCAGCATTTT
CDR3aa: CASSLVPVDQPQHF
len: 14
abundance: -
j_gene: TRBJ1-5
d_gene: -
v_gene: TRBV5-1

CDR3nt: TGTGCCAGCAGACCCCCGGAGGGCCGGCGCGGCTATGGCTACACCTTC
CDR3aa: CASRPPEGRRGYGYTF
len: 16
abundance: -
j_gene: TRBJ1-2
d_gene: -
v_gene: TRBV6-2/TRBV6-3

CDR3nt: TGTGCCAGCAGTTACAACAGGGGGCATAACACTGAAGCTTTCTTT
CDR3aa: CASSYNRGHNTEAFF
len: 15
abundance: -
j_gene: TRBJ1-1
d_gene: TRBD1
v_gene: TRBV6-5

CDR3nt: TGTGCCAGCAGTGAAATTTCAGGGGTAATGGGCGGGGAGCTGTTTTTT
CDR3aa: CASSEISGVMGGELFF
len: 16
abundance: few
j_gene: TRBJ2-2
d_gene: -
v_gene: TRBV6-1

CDR3nt: TGCAGTGCTGAGGTAGTCCAAGAGACCCAGTACTTC
CDR3aa: CSAEVVQETQYF
len: 12
abundance: -
j_gene: TRBJ2-5
d_gene: -
v_gene: TRBV20-1

CDR3nt: TGTGCCAGCAGTGAACGAACCCAGCTCACCGGGGAGCTGTTTTTT
CDR3aa: CASSERTQLTGELFF
len: 15
abundance: medium-sized
j_gene: TRBJ2-2
d_gene: -
v_gene: TRBV2

CDR3nt: TGTGCCAGCAGCCCCGTTGGAGGGTACATGAACACTGAAGCTTTCTTT
CDR3aa: CASSPVGGYMNTEAFF
len: 16
abundance: -
j_gene: TRBJ1-1
d_gene: -
v_gene: TRBV7-8

CDR3nt: TGTGCCAGCAGTGAGCGCTACTATGGCTACACCTTC
CDR3aa: CASSERYYGYTF
len: 12
abundance: -
j_gene: TRBJ1-2
d_gene: -
v_gene: TRBV25-1

CDR3nt: TGCGCCAGCAGCTACCAAAACAGGGGCGAAGAGACCCAGTACTTC
CDR3aa: CASSYQNRGEETQYF
len: 15
abundance: once
j_gene: TRBJ2-5
d_gene: TRBD1
v_gene: TRBV5-1

CDR3nt: TGTGCCAGTAGGAGACAGGGGTATACTGCGCGTAGCAATCAGCCCCAGCATTTT
CDR3aa: CASRRQGYTARSNQPQHF
len: 18
abundance: -
j_gene: TRBJ1-5
d_gene: TRBD1
v_gene: TRBV19

CDR3nt: TGTGCCAGCTCACAGCAGCAGGGTGCTGGGGCCAACGTCCTGACTTTC
CDR3aa: CASSQQQGAGANVLTF
len: 16
abundance: once
j_gene: TRBJ2-6
d_gene: -
v_gene: TRBV18

CDR3nt: TGCAGTGCTGGAACTAGCGGTCCTTGGGAGCAGTACTTC
CDR3aa: CSAGTSGPWEQYF
len: 13
abundance: once
j_gene: TRBJ2-7
d_gene: TRBD2
v_gene: TRBV20-1

CDR3nt: TGTGCCAGCAGCTCCCTAGGCGGGAGGTGGATGCAGACCCAGTACTTC
CDR3aa: CASSSLGGRWMQTQYF
len: 16
abundance: -
j_gene: TRBJ2-5
d_gene: TRBD2
v_gene: TRBV7-2

CDR3nt: TGTGCCAGCAGCTTATCGGGCACTGAAGCTTTCTTT
CDR3aa: CASSLSGTEAFF
len: 12
abundance: once
j_gene: TRBJ1-1
d_gene: -
v_gene: TRBV11-1

CDR3nt: TGTGCCAGTAACTCTGGACTCCCAAGCTCCTACAATGAGCAGTTCTTC
CDR3aa: CASNSGLPSSYNEQFF
len: 16
abundance: -
j_gene: TRBJ2-1
d_gene: -
v_gene: TRBV19

CDR3nt: TGTGCCAGGGGTAGTTTTACCTACGAGCAGTACTTC
CDR3aa: CARGSFTYEQYF
len: 12
abundance: -
j_gene: TRBJ2-7
d_gene: -
v_gene: TRBV9

CDR3nt: TGCAGTGCCAAGGGGCGGCAGGGGGCCGTTGGGGCCAACGTCCTGACTTTC
CDR3aa: CSAKGRQGAVGANVLTF
len: 17
abundance: few
j_gene: TRBJ2-6
d_gene: TRBD1
v_gene: TRBV20-1